Listed below are T cell receptor beta chains from one sample, sequenced in a study of T cell changes during pregnancy in multiple sclerosis. This table comes from immunoSEQ multiplex PCR, and its TCRdb copy is limited to in-frame clones, with some not included. This sample has almost 95,000 clones, with 92% found just once. The sample here was peripheral blood, taken in the first trimester of pregnancy. These receptors all stem from a female donor with multiple sclerosis, enrolled in a pregnancy study. Both conserved end residues are part of each CDR3. A D gene is named only where the DNA matches it firmly. Clone sizes are given selectively: once, few, many, or a class where the clone is expanded.

D: TRBD1
size: -
J: TRBJ2-7
V: TRBV19
DNA: TGTGCCAGTAGTATGGGGACAGGGGATTTCTACGAGCAGTACTTC
CDR3: CASSMGTGDFYEQYF

D: TRBD1
size: -
J: TRBJ2-7
V: TRBV6-1
DNA: TGTGCCAGCAGTTCGGGACAGGATAACTACTACGAGCAGTACTTC
CDR3: CASSSGQDNYYEQYF

D: -
size: -
J: TRBJ2-7
V: TRBV6-5
DNA: TGTGCCAGCAGCACGACAGGGAGGATTGGCGAGCAGTACTTC
CDR3: CASSTTGRIGEQYF

D: -
size: -
J: TRBJ2-2
V: TRBV27
DNA: TGTGCCAGCAGTTTAAGGTTAGCGCCCGCGAACACCGGGGAGCTGTTTTTT
CDR3: CASSLRLAPANTGELFF

D: -
size: -
J: TRBJ1-5
V: TRBV19
DNA: TGTGCCAGTGGAGGTGGAGTCAATCAGCCCCAGCATTTT
CDR3: CASGGGVNQPQHF

D: -
size: -
J: TRBJ2-5
V: TRBV21-1
DNA: TGTGCCATCCTCTCCGCGACTAGCGGACGAACCTCGGGAGAGACCCAGTACTTC
CDR3: CAILSATSGRTSGETQYF

D: TRBD2
size: -
J: TRBJ2-7
V: TRBV6-1
DNA: TGTGCCAGCAGTGAACAGGGAGGGTCAGGCGAGCAGTACTTC
CDR3: CASSEQGGSGEQYF

D: TRBD1
size: -
J: TRBJ1-1
V: TRBV25-1
DNA: TGTGCCAGCAGAGTGACAGGGGTACCTGAAGCTTTCTTT
CDR3: CASRVTGVPEAFF

D: -
size: -
J: TRBJ2-7
V: TRBV7-9
DNA: TGTGCCAGCAGCTTAGCGGTGGGCCCCTACGAGCAGTACTTC
CDR3: CASSLAVGPYEQYF

D: TRBD1
size: few
J: TRBJ2-1
V: TRBV7-3
DNA: TGTGCCAGCAGCTTATCACAGGGGGGCGATGAGCAGTTCTTC
CDR3: CASSLSQGGDEQFF

D: -
size: -
J: TRBJ2-6
V: TRBV29-1
DNA: TGCAGCGTTGAAGGGAGTTCCTTCGCCTCTGGGGCCAACGTCCTGACTTTC
CDR3: CSVEGSSFASGANVLTF

D: TRBD1
size: -
J: TRBJ2-2
V: TRBV19
DNA: TGTGCCAGTAGTCCCACCGGGACAGGGAGCACCGGGGAGCTGTTTTTT
CDR3: CASSPTGTGSTGELFF

D: TRBD1
size: -
J: TRBJ2-3
V: TRBV4-2
DNA: TGTGCCAGCAGCCTCGGGACAGCTCCCCCAGATACGCAGTATTTT
CDR3: CASSLGTAPPDTQYF

D: TRBD1
size: -
J: TRBJ2-5
V: TRBV7-9
DNA: TGTGCCAGCAGCACCTGGGCCGATACAGGGGACCAGTACTTC
CDR3: CASSTWADTGDQYF

D: -
size: -
J: TRBJ2-2
V: TRBV5-1
DNA: TGCGCCAGCAGCCAACGGGTTCAATCCACCGGGGAGCTGTTTTTT
CDR3: CASSQRVQSTGELFF

D: -
size: -
J: TRBJ2-3
V: TRBV10-2
DNA: TGCGCCAGCAGGGAGAGCGCCCTCCTTAGCACAGATACGCAGTATTTT
CDR3: CASRESALLSTDTQYF

D: -
size: -
J: TRBJ2-1
V: TRBV7-9
DNA: TGTGCCAGCGGGTTCGGGAGCTCCTACAATGAGCAGTTCTTC
CDR3: CASGFGSSYNEQFF

D: TRBD2
size: -
J: TRBJ2-5
V: TRBV6-6
DNA: TGTGCCAGCACCCCCGGGGGGGAGACCCAGTACTTC
CDR3: CASTPGGETQYF

D: TRBD1
size: -
J: TRBJ2-1
V: TRBV5-4
DNA: TGTGCCAGCGTTGGACAGGGAATTTACAATGAGCAGTTCTTC
CDR3: CASVGQGIYNEQFF

D: -
size: few
J: TRBJ2-7
V: TRBV7-9
DNA: TGTGCCAGCAGCTCCAAAGACAGCTACGAGCAGTACTTC
CDR3: CASSSKDSYEQYF

D: TRBD1
size: -
J: TRBJ1-2
V: TRBV6-6
DNA: TGTGCCAGCAGCCGGGACAGAGCTAACTATGGCTACACCTTC
CDR3: CASSRDRANYGYTF

D: TRBD2
size: -
J: TRBJ2-1
V: TRBV19
DNA: TGTGCCAGTAGCACGTATTCCGGGGGGTCGTCCAATGAGCAGTTCTTC
CDR3: CASSTYSGGSSNEQFF

D: TRBD1
size: -
J: TRBJ1-1
V: TRBV5-8
DNA: TGTGCCAGCAGCTTGGGTGGTTGGGACAGAGCTGAAGCTTTCTTT
CDR3: CASSLGGWDRAEAFF

D: TRBD1
size: -
J: TRBJ1-3
V: TRBV2
DNA: TGTGCCAGCAGTCGACAGGGTGTCTCTGGAAACACCATATATTTT
CDR3: CASSRQGVSGNTIYF

D: TRBD2
size: -
J: TRBJ2-1
V: TRBV14
DNA: TGTGCCAGCAGCCCGCGACTAGCGGACAATGAGCAGTTCTTC
CDR3: CASSPRLADNEQFF

D: -
size: -
J: TRBJ1-2
V: TRBV6-5
DNA: TGTGCCGCGGGTGGCTACACCTTC
CDR3: CAAGGYTF

D: TRBD2
size: -
J: TRBJ2-1
V: TRBV10-2
DNA: TGCGCCAGCAGCGGGAGGGGAGGTAACAGGGTTGCGTTCTTC
CDR3: CASSGRGGNRVAFF

D: -
size: -
J: TRBJ2-1
V: TRBV7-2
DNA: TGTGCCAGCAGCGCTTCATTAGGGGATGAGCAGTTCTTC
CDR3: CASSASLGDEQFF

D: -
size: -
J: TRBJ1-1
V: TRBV6-1
DNA: TGTGCCAGCAGGAGGGTGGGGAACACTGAAGCTTTCTTT
CDR3: CASRRVGNTEAFF

D: -
size: -
J: TRBJ1-2
V: TRBV20-1
DNA: TGCAGTGCTACGCTGACAGGCGGCTACACCTTC
CDR3: CSATLTGGYTF

D: TRBD1
size: -
J: TRBJ1-3
V: TRBV15
DNA: TGTGCCACCAGCAGAGTGGGCCTCGTAGGGACAGGGGCCGGAAACACCATATATTTT
CDR3: CATSRVGLVGTGAGNTIYF

D: -
size: once
J: TRBJ2-1
V: TRBV4-2
DNA: TGTGCCAGCAGCCAAGATGGACAGAGCGATGAGCAGTTCTTC
CDR3: CASSQDGQSDEQFF

D: TRBD2
size: -
J: TRBJ2-7
V: TRBV9
DNA: TGTGCCAGCAGCGTAGGCCTCACCCCGACTAGCGGCTCCTACGAGCAGTACTTC
CDR3: CASSVGLTPTSGSYEQYF

D: -
size: -
J: TRBJ1-1
V: TRBV28
DNA: TGTGCCAGCAGTCCCCGCCCGGGGGGGGACACTGAAGCTTTCTTT
CDR3: CASSPRPGGDTEAFF

D: TRBD2
size: -
J: TRBJ2-3
V: TRBV11-3
DNA: TGTGCCAGCAGTGAGAGCGGGAGTAAAACAGATACGCAGTATTTT
CDR3: CASSESGSKTDTQYF

D: TRBD2
size: -
J: TRBJ2-1
V: TRBV4-3
DNA: TGCGCCAGCAGCCGGCTCACTAGCGGGAGATTTGATGAGCAGTTCTTC
CDR3: CASSRLTSGRFDEQFF

D: -
size: -
J: TRBJ2-2
V: TRBV27
DNA: TGTGCCAGCAGTGCGACCGGGGAGCTGTTTTTT
CDR3: CASSATGELFF